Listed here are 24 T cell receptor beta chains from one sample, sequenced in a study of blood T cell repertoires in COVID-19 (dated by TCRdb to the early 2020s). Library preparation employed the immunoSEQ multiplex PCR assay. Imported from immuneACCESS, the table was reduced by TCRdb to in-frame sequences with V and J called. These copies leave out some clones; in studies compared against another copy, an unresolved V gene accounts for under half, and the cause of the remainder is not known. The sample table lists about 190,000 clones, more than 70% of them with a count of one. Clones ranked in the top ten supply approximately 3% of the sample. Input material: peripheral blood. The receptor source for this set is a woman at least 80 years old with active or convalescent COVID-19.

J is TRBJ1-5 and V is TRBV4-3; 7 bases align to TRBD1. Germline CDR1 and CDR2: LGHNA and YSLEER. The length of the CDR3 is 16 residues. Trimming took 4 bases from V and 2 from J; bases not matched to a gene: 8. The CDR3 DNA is TGCGCCAGCAGCCGGAATACAGGGGATGGCAATCAGCCCCAGCATTTT. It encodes CASSRNTGDGNQPQHF.

The CDR3 nucleotides are TGTGCCAGCACAGGGGTGATCTACTATGGCTACACCTTC. Amino acid sequence: CASTGVIYYGYTF. The rearrangement uses TRBV6-5 and TRBJ1-2; the D gene is possibly TRBD1 (6 bases). CDR3 length: 13 amino acids. Looked up from germline, CDR1 is MNHEY and CDR2 is SVGAGI. The ends were cut back, 7 bases at V and 3 bases at J, with 12 bases in the middle.

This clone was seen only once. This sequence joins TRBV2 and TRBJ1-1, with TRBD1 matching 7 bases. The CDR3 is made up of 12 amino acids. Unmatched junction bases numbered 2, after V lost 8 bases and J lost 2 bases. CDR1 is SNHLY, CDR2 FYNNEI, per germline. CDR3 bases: TGTGCCAGCGACAGGGTAAACACTGAAGCTTTCTTT. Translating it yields CASDRVNTEAFF. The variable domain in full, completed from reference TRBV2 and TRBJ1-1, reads EPEVTQTPSHQVTQMGQEVILRCVPISNHLYFYWYRQILGQKVEFLVSFYNNEISEKSEIFDDQFSVERPDGSNFTLKIRSTKLEDSAMYFCASDRVNTEAFFGQGTRLTVV.

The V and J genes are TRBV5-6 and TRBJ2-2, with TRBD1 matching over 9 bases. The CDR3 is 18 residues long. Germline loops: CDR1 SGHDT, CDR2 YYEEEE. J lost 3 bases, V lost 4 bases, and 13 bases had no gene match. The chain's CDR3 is CASSEYGTGRSDTGELFF. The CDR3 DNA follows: TGTGCCAGCAGCGAATATGGGACAGGGCGGTCGGACACCGGGGAGCTGTTTTTT.

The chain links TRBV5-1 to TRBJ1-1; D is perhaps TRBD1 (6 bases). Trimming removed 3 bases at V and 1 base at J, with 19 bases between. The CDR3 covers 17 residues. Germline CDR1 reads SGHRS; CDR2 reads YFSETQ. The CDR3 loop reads CASSYGGGSFRNTEAFF. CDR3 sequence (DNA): TGCGCCAGCAGCTATGGGGGCGGATCGTTCAGGAACACTGAAGCTTTCTTT.

The CDR3 bases are TGTGCCAGCAGTTTCACTGCCGACAGGGGGTGGAATTCACCCCTCCACTTT. This translates into CASSFTADRGWNSPLHF. The rearrangement links TRBV6-2 or TRBV6-3 to TRBJ1-6, with TRBD1 identical over 9 bases. The CDR3 is 17 residues long. J gave up 7 bases and V 4 bases, and 11 bases lay outside the gene matches. CDR1 and CDR2 from the germline V gene are MNHEY and SVGEGT.

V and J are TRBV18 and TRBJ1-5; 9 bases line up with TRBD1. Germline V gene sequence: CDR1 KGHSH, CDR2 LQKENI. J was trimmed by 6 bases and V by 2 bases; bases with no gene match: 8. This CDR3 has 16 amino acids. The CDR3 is CASSPSNRGRSQPQHF. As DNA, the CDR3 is TGTGCCAGCTCACCATCGAACAGGGGGCGAAGTCAGCCCCAGCATTTT.

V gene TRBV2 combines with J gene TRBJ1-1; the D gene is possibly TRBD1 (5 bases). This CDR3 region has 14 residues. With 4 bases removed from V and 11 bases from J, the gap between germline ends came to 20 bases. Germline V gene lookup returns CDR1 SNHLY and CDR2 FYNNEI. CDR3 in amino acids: CASSARAGGLRAFF. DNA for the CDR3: TGTGCCAGCAGTGCTCGGGCCGGGGGTCTGAGGGCTTTCTTT.

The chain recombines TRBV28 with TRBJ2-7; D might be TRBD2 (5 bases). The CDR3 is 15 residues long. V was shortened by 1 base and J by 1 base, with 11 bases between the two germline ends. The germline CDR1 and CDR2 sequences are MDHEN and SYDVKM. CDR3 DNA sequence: TGTGCCAGCAGTTTATTAGCGTCTCGGTCCTACGAGCAGTACTTC. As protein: CASSLLASRSYEQYF. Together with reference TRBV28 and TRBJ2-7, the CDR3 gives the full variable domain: DVKVTQSSRYLVKRTGEKVFLECVQDMDHENMFWYRQDPGLGLRLIYFSYDVKMKEKGDIPEGYSVSREKKERFSLILESASTNQTSMYLCASSLLASRSYEQYFGPGTRLTVT.

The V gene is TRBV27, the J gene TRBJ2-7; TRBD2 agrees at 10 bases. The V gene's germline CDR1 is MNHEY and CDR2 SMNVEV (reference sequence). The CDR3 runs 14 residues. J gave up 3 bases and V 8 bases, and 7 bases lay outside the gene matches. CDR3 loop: CASGQAGGVYEQYF. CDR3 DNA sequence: TGTGCCAGCGGCCAAGCGGGGGGGGTCTACGAGCAGTACTTC.

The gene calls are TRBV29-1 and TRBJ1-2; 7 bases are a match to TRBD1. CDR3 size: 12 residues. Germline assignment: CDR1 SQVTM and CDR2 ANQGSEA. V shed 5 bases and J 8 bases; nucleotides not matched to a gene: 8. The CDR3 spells CSVNTGDWGYTF. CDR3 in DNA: TGCAGCGTTAATACAGGGGATTGGGGCTACACCTTC.

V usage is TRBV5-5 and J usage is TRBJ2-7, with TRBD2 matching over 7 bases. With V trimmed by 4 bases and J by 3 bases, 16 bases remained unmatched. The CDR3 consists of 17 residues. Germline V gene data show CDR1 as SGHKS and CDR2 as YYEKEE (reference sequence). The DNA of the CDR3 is TGTGCCAGCAGCAACCGAAGCGGGGCCGGTGGAAACTACGAGCAGTACTTC. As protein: CASSNRSGAGGNYEQYF.

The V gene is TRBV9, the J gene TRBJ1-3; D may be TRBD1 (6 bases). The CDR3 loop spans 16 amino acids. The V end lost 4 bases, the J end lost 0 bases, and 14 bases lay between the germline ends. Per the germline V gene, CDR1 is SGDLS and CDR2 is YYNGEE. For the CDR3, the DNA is TGTGCCAGCAGCCCACAGGGCCCACACTCTGGAAACACCATATATTTT. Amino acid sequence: CASSPQGPHSGNTIYF.

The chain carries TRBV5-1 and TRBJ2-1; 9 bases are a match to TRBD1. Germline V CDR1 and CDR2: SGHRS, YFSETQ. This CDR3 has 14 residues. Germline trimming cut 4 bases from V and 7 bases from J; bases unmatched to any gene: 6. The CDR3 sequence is CASSRTGDSNEQFF. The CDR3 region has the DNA TGCGCCAGCAGCCGGACAGGGGACAGTAATGAGCAGTTCTTC.

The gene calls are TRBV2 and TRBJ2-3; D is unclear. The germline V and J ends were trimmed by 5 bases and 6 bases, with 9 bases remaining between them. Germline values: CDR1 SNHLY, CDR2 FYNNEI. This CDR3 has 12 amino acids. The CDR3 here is CASSYSPDTQYF. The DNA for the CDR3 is TGTGCCAGCAGTTACTCTCCGGATACGCAGTATTTT. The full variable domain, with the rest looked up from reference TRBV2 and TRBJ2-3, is EPEVTQTPSHQVTQMGQEVILRCVPISNHLYFYWYRQILGQKVEFLVSFYNNEISEKSEIFDDQFSVERPDGSNFTLKIRSTKLEDSAMYFCASSYSPDTQYFGPGTRLTVL.

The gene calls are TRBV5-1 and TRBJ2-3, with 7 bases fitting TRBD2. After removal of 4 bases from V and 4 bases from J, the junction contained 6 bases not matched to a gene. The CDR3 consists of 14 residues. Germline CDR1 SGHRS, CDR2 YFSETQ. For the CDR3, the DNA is TGCGCCAGCAGCCAAACACGGGGGGCAGATACGCAGTATTTT. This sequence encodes CASSQTRGADTQYF.

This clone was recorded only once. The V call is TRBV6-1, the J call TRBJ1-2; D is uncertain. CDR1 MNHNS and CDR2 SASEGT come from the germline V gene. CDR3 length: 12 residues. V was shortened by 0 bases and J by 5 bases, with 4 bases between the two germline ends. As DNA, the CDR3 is TGTGCCAGCAGTGAAGCGGAGTATGGCTACACCTTC. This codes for CASSEAEYGYTF.

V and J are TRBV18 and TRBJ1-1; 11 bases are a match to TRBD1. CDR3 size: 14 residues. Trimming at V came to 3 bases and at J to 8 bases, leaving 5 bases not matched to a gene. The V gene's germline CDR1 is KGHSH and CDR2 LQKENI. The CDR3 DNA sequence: TGTGCCAGCTCACCCGGACAGGGGGCAAGGGAAGCTTTCTTT. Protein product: CASSPGQGAREAFF. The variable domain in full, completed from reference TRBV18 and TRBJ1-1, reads NAGVMQNPRHLVRRRGQEARLRCSPMKGHSHVYWYRQLPEEGLKFMVYLQKENIIDESGMPKERFSAEFPKEGPSILRIQQVVRGDSAAYFCASSPGQGAREAFFGQGTRLTVV.

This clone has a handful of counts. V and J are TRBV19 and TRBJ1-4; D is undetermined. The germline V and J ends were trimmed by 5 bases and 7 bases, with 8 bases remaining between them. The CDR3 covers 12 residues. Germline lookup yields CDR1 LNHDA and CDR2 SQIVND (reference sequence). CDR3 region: CASSLSGEKLFF. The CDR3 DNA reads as TGTGCCAGTAGTTTATCAGGTGAAAAACTGTTTTTT.

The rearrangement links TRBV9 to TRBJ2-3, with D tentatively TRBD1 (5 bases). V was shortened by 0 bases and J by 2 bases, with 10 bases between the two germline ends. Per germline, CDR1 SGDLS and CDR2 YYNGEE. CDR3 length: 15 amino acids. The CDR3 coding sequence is TGTGCCAGCAGCGTAGGTACGACAGTCACAGATACGCAGTATTTT. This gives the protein CASSVGTTVTDTQYF.

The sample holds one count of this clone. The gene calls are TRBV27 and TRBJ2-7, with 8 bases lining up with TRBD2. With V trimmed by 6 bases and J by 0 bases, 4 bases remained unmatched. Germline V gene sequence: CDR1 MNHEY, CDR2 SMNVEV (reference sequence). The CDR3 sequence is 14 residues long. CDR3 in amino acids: CASSDAGGSYEQYF. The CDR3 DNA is TGTGCCAGCAGCGACGCGGGGGGCTCCTACGAGCAGTACTTC.

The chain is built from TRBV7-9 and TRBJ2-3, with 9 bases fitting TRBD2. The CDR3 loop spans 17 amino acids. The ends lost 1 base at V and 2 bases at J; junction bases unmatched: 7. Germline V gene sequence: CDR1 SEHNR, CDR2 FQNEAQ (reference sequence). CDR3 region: CASSLGSVAGVTDTQYF. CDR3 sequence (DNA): TGTGCCAGCAGCTTAGGGTCGGTAGCGGGGGTCACAGATACGCAGTATTTT.

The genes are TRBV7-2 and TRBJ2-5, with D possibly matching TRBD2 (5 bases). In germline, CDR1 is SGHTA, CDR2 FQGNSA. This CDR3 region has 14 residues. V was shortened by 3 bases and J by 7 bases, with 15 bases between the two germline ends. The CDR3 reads CASSLLLDFGTQYF. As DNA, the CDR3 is TGTGCCAGCAGCTTGCTCCTGGACTTTGGGACCCAGTACTTC.

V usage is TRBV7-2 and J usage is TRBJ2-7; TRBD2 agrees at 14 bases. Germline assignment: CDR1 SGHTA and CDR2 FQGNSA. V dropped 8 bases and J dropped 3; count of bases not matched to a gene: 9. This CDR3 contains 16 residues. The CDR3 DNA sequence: TGTGCCAGCGCGACTAGCGGGGGGGAGAGATTCTACGAGCAGTACTTC. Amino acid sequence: CASATSGGERFYEQYF.